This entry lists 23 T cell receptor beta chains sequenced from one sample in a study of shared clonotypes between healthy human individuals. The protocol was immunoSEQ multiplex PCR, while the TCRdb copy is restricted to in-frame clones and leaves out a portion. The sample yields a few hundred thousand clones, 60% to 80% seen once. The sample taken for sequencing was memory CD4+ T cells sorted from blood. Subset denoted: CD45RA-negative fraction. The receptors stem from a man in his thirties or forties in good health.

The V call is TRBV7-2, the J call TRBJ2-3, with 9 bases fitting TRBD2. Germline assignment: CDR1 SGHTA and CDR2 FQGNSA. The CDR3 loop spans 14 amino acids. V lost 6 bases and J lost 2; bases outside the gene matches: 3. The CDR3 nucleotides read TGTGCCAGCAGAGCTAGCGGGGTCACAGATACGCAGTATTTT. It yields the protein CASRASGVTDTQYF.

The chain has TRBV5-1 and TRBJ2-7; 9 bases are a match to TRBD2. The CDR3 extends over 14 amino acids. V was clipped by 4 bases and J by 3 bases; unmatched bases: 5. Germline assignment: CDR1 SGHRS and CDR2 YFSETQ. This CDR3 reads CASSRLAENYEQYF. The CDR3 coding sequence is TGCGCCAGCAGCCGACTAGCGGAGAACTACGAGCAGTACTTC.

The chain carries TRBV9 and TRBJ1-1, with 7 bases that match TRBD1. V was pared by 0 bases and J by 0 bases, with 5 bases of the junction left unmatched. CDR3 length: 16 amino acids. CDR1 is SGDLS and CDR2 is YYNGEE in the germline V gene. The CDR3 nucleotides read TGTGCCAGCAGCGTAGCTATGGGACAGATGAACACTGAAGCTTTCTTT. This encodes CASSVAMGQMNTEAFF.

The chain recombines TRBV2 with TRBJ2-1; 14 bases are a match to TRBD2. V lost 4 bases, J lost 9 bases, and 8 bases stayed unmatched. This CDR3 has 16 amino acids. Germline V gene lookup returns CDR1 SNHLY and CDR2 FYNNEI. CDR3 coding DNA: TGTGCCAGCAGTGTGGGAGGGACTAGCGGGAGTCCTGAGCAGTTCTTC. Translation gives CASSVGGTSGSPEQFF.

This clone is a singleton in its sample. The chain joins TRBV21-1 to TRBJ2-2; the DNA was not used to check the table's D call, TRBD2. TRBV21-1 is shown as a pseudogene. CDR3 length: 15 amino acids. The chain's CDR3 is CASSNRDSNTGELFF. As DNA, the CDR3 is TGTGCCAGCAGCAACCGGGACTCGAACACCGGGGAGCTGTTTTTT.

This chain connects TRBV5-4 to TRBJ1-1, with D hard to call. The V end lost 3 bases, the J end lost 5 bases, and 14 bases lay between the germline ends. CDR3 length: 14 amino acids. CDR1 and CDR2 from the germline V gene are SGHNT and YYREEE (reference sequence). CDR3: CASSYRLPVTEAFF. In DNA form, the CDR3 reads TGTGCCAGCAGCTACCGACTTCCGGTGACTGAAGCTTTCTTT.

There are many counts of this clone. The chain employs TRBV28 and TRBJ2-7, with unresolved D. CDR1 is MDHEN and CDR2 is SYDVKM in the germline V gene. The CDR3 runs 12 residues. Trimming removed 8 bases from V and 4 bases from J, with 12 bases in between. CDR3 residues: CASARERYEQYF. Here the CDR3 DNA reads TGTGCCAGCGCTCGCGAGAGATACGAGCAGTACTTC.

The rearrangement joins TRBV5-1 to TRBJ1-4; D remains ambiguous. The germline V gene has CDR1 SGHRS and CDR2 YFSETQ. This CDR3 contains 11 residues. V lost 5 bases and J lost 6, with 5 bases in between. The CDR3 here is CASRSDEKLFF. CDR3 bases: TGCGCCAGCAGGTCCGATGAAAAACTGTTTTTT.

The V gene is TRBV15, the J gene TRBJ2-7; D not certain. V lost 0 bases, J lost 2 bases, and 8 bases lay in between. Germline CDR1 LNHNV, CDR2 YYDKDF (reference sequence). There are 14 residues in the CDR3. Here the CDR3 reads CATSRDRAAYEQYF. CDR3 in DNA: TGTGCCACCAGCAGAGATAGGGCAGCCTACGAGCAGTACTTC.

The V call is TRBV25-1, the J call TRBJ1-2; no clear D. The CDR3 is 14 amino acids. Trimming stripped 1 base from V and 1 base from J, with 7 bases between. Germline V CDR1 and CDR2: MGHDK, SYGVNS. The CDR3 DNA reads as TGTGCCAGCAGTGAATTGATGAGTAACTATGGCTACACCTTC. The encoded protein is CASSELMSNYGYTF.

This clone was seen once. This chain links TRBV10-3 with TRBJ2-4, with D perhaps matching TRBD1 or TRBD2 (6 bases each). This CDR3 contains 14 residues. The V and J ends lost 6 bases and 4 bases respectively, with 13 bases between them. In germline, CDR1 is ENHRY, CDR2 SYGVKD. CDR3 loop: CAISKGGSKNIQYF. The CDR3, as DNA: TGTGCCATCAGCAAAGGGGGGTCTAAAAACATTCAGTACTTC.

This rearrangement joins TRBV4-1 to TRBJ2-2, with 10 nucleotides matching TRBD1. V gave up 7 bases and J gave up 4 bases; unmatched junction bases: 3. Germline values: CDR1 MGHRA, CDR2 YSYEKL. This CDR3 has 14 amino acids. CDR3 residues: CASTRTGGTGELFF. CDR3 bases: TGCGCCAGCACTCGGACAGGGGGCACCGGGGAGCTGTTTTTT.

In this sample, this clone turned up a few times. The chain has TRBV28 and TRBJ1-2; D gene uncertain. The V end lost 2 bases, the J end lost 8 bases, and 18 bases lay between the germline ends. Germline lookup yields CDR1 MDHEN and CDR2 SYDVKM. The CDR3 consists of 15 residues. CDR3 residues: CASSLTLGGRLGYTF. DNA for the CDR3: TGTGCCAGCAGTTTAACTTTGGGCGGCCGGTTGGGCTACACCTTC.

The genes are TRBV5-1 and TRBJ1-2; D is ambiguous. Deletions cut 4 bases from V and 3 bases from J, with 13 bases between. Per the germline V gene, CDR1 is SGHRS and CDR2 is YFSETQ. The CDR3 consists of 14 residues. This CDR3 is CASSPGSFDYGYTF. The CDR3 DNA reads TGCGCCAGCAGCCCCGGGTCCTTTGACTATGGCTACACCTTC.

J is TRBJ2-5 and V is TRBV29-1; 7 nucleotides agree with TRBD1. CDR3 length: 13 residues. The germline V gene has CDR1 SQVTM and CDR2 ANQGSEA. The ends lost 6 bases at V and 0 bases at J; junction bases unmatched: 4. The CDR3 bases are TGCAGCGTGACGGGGACAGACCAAGAGACCCAGTACTTC. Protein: CSVTGTDQETQYF.

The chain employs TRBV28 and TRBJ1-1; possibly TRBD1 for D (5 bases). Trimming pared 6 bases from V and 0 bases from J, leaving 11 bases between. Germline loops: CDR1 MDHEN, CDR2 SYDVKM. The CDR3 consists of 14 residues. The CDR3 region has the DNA TGTGCCAGCAGACATTTAGGGGTGAACACTGAAGCTTTCTTT. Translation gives CASRHLGVNTEAFF.

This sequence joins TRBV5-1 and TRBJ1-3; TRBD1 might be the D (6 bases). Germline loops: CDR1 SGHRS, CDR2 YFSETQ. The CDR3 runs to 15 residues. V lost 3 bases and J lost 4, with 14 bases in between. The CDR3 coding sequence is TGCGCCAGCAGCTCGGACAGTGCCGCGGGAAACACCATATATTTT. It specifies CASSSDSAAGNTIYF.

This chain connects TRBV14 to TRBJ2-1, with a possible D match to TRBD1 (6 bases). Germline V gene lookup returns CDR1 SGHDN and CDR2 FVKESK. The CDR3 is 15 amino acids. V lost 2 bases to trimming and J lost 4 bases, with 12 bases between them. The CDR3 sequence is CASSQFTGQYNEQFF. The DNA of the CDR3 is TGTGCCAGCAGCCAATTCACAGGACAGTACAATGAGCAGTTCTTC.

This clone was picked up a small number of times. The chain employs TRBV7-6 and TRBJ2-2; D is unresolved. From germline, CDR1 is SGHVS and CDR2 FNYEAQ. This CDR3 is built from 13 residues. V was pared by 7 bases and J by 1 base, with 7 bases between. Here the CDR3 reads CASTPGNTGELFF. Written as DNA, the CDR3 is TGTGCCAGCACGCCGGGGAACACCGGGGAGCTGTTTTTT. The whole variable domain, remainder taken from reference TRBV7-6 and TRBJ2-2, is GAGVSQSPRYKVTKRGQDVALRCDPISGHVSLYWYRQALGQGPEFLTYFNYEAQQDKSGLPNDRFSAERPEGSISTLTIQRTEQRDSAMYRCASTPGNTGELFFGEGSRLTVL.

DNA for the CDR3: TGCGCCAGCAGCCAAGATCCCCGGACAGCAACTAATGAAAAACTGTTTTTT. Encoded protein: CASSQDPRTATNEKLFF. This chain joins TRBV4-3 and TRBJ1-4; perhaps TRBD1 as D (6 bases). V was trimmed by 0 bases and J by 0 bases, leaving 11 bases between them. The CDR3 runs to 17 residues. Per germline, CDR1 LGHNA and CDR2 YSLEER.

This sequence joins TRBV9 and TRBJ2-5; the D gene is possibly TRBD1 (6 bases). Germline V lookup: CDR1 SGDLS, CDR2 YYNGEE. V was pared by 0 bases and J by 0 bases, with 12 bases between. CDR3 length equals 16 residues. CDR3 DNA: TGTGCCAGCAGCGTAGATACAGGGAGCAACCAAGAGACCCAGTACTTC. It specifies CASSVDTGSNQETQYF.

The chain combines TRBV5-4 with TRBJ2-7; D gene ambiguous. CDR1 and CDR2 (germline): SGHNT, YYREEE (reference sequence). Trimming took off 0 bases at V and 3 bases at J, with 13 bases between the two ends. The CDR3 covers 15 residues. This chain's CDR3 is CASSLGWQKFYEQYF. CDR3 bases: TGTGCCAGCAGCTTGGGTTGGCAGAAGTTCTACGAGCAGTACTTC. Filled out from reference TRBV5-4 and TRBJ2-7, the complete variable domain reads ETGVTQSPTHLIKTRGQQVTLRCSSQSGHNTVSWYQQALGQGPQFIFQYYREEENGRGNFPPRFSGLQFPNYSSELNVNALELDDSALYLCASSLGWQKFYEQYFGPGTRLTVT.

CDR3 in DNA: TGCGCCAGCAGCCAAGATGTGGAGGGCGAGCAGTATTTT. Encoded protein: CASSQDVEGEQYF. The rearrangement joins TRBV4-1 to TRBJ2-3, with D possibly TRBD2 on 6 matching bases. CDR3 length: 13 amino acids. The germline CDR1 and CDR2 sequences are MGHRA and YSYEKL. The V and J ends lost 0 bases and 11 bases respectively, with 12 bases between them.